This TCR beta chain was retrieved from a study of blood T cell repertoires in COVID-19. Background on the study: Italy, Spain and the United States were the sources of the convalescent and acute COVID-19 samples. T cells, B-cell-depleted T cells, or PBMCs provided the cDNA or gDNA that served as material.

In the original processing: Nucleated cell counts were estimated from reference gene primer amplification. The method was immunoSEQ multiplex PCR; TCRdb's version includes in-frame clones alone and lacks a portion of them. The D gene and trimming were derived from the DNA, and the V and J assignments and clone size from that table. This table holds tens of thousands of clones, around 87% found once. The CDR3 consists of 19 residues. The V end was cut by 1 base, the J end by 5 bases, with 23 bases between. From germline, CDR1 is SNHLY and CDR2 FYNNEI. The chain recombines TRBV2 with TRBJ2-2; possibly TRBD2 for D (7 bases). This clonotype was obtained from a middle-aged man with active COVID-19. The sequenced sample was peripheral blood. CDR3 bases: TGTGCCAGCAGTGAAGGATCCCAGCTGGGGGGGCGTCATACCGGGGAGCTGTTTTTT. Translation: CASSEGSQLGGRHTGELFF.